Sequencing of this TCR beta chain was carried out in a study of blood T cell repertoires in COVID-19. Background on the study: The study drew acute and convalescent COVID-19 samples from the United States, Italy and Spain. T cells, B-cell-depleted T cells, or PBMCs provided the cDNA or gDNA that served as material.

Germline-derived CDR1 and CDR2 are SGHTS and YDEGEE. The CDR3 sequence is 18 residues long. J gave up 4 bases and V 0 bases, and 8 bases lay outside the gene matches. TCRdb's table, derived via immunoSEQ multiplex PCR, lists solely in-frame clones and lacks some. The sample lists about 320,000 clones; roughly 86% were seen once. The clonotype originates from a woman aged 45-60 years with acute or convalescent COVID-19. The source material was peripheral blood. The chain is built from TRBV5-8 and TRBJ2-1, with TRBD2 identical over 12 bases. Here the CDR3 DNA reads TGTGCCAGCAGCTTGGAACTAGCGGGAGGTCCCCATTACAATGAGCAGTTCTTC. The encoded protein is CASSLELAGGPHYNEQFF.